These 10 T cell receptor beta chains share one sample of origin, sequenced in a study of early T cells in non-severe SARS-CoV-2 infection. Via MiXCR, TCRdb re-called the 5' RACE reads, giving one row per CDR3 protein. The table has approximately 100,000 distinct CDR3 sequences, approximately 16% seen once. Sequenced: whole blood. Receptors were obtained from an adult who was a healthcare worker with PCR-confirmed SARS-CoV-2 infection or an uninfected control (not recorded which).

This rearrangement joins TRBV7-9 to TRBJ1-4; D is perhaps TRBD1 (5 bases). V lost 8 bases to trimming and J lost 13 bases, with 23 bases between them. Germline-derived CDR1 and CDR2 are SEHNR and FQNEAQ (reference sequence). The CDR3 covers 14 residues. The CDR3 loop reads CASSDGTPGFRLFF. The CDR3 DNA sequence: TGTGCCAGCTCGGACGGGACCCCTGGATTTCGACTGTTTTTT.

The CDR3 sequence is CASRWTGSSYEQYF. CDR3 in DNA: TGTGCCAGCAGATGGACAGGGAGCTCCTACGAGCAGTACTTC. The genes are TRBV2 and TRBJ2-7; TRBD1 agrees at 8 bases. Losses at the gene ends were 6 bases for V and 0 bases for J; bases not matched to a gene: 4. The CDR3 is 14 residues long. CDR1 and CDR2 (germline): SNHLY, FYNNEI.

This clonotype appeared a few times. This chain uses TRBV29-1 with TRBJ2-1; possible D gene TRBD1, 5 bases. The CDR3 totals 16 residues. Trimming shortened V by 6 bases and J by 8 bases, and 26 bases separated the two germline ends. Germline V CDR1 and CDR2: SQVTM, ANQGSEA. CDR3 nucleotide sequence: TGCAGCGTCCAGGGCCCGATTGACCTGTTAGAAGATGAGCAGTTCTTC. This sequence encodes CSVQGPIDLLEDEQFF.

This clonotype was picked up a small number of times. The J gene is TRBJ1-1, the V gene TRBV10-1; 7 bases map to TRBD1. Germline values: CDR1 WNHNN, CDR2 SYGVQD (reference sequence). Losses at the gene ends were 6 bases for V and 4 bases for J; bases not matched to a gene: 11. This CDR3 has 15 amino acids. The CDR3 reads CASRDRDKGVTEAFF. The CDR3 coding sequence is TGCGCCAGCAGAGACAGGGATAAAGGGGTCACTGAAGCTTTCTTT.

The chain carries TRBV29-1 and TRBJ1-1; D may be TRBD1 (5 bases). Germline V gene lookup returns CDR1 SQVTM and CDR2 ANQGSEA. V was cut by 8 bases and J by 0 bases, with 13 bases left in between. The length of the CDR3 is 13 residues. Here the CDR3 reads CSFFGTVNTEAFF. CDR3 coding DNA: TGCAGCTTTTTTGGGACGGTGAACACTGAAGCTTTCTTT.

The sample holds a few counts of this clonotype. The chain joins TRBV11-2 to TRBJ2-1, with 9 bases identical to TRBD2. The germline gives CDR1 SGHAT, CDR2 FQNNGV. J was trimmed by 7 bases and V by 5 bases; bases with no gene match: 12. This CDR3 has 16 residues. CDR3 DNA sequence: TGTGCCAGCAGCCCGATAGCGGGAGAGGCGTTTAATGAGCAGTTCTTC. Its protein product is CASSPIAGEAFNEQFF.

J is TRBJ1-2 and V is TRBV6-6; possible D gene TRBD1, 5 bases. Deletions cut 7 bases from V and 7 bases from J, with 7 bases between. CDR1 is MNHNY, CDR2 SVGAGI, per germline (reference sequence). This CDR3 has 10 residues. The CDR3 is CASNGGGYTF. The CDR3 DNA sequence: TGTGCCAGCAATGGGGGTGGCTACACCTTC.

This clonotype has only a few counts. The V call is TRBV7-6, the J call TRBJ1-1; no clear D. V dropped 7 bases and J dropped 10 bases, with 16 bases sitting between them. Per the germline V gene, CDR1 is SGHVS and CDR2 is FNYEAQ. The CDR3 spans 12 residues. This chain's CDR3 is CASNILVGRAFF. CDR3 sequence (DNA): TGTGCCAGCAACATCCTCGTAGGTCGAGCTTTCTTT.

This chain uses TRBV20-1 with TRBJ2-2; D possibly uses TRBD1 or TRBD2 (5 bases each). The CDR3 consists of 14 residues. The V end lost 5 bases, the J end lost 3 bases, and 13 bases lay between the germline ends. The germline gives CDR1 DFQATT, CDR2 SNEGSKA (reference sequence). Written as DNA, the CDR3 is TGCAGTGCTCTTGGGGGATATGACACCGGGGAGCTGTTTTTT. It is translated as CSALGGYDTGELFF.

This clonotype was detected ten times or more. This chain uses TRBV21-1 with TRBJ2-7; the listed D gene, TRBD1, was not tested against the DNA. TRBV21-1 is listed as a pseudogene. The CDR3 has 15 amino acids. This CDR3 reads CASSGRTVGNYEQYF. As DNA, the CDR3 is TGTGCCAGCAGCGGACGGACAGTGGGGAACTACGAGCAGTACTTC.